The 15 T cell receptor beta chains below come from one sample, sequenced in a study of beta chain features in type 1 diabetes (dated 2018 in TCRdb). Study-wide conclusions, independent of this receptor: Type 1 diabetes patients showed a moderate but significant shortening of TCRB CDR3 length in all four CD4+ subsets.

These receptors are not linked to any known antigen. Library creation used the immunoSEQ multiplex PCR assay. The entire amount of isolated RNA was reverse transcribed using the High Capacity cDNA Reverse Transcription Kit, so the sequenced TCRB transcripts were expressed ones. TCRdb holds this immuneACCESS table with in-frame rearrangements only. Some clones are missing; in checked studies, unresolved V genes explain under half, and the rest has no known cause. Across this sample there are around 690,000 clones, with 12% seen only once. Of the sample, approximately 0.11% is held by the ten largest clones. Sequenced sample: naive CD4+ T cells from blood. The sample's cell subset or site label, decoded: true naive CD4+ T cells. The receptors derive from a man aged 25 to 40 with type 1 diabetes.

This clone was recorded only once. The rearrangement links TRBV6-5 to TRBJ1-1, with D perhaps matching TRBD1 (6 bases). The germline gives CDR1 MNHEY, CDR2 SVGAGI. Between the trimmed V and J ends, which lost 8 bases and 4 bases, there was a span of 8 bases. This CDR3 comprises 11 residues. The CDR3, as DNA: TGTGCCAGCCAGGGGAGCACTGAAGCTTTCTTT. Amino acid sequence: CASQGSTEAFF.

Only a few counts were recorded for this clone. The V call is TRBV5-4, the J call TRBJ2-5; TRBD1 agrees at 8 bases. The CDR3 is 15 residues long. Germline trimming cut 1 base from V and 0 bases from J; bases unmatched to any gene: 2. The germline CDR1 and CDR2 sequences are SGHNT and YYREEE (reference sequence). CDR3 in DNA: TGTGCCAGCAGCTTGATGGACAGGGACCAAGAGACCCAGTACTTC. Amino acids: CASSLMDRDQETQYF.

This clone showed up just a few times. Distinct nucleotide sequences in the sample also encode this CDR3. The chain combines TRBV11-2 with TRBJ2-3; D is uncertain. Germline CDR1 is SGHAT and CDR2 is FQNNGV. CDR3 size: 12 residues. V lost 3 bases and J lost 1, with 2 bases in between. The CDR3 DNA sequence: TGTGCCAGCAGCTTGGGCACAGATACGCAGTATTTT. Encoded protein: CASSLGTDTQYF. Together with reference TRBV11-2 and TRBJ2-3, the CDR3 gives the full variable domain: EAGVAQSPRYKIIEKRQSVAFWCNPISGHATLYWYQQILGQGPKLLIQFQNNGVVDDSQLPKDRFSAERLKGVDSTLKIQPAKLEDSAVYLCASSLGTDTQYFGPGTRLTVL.

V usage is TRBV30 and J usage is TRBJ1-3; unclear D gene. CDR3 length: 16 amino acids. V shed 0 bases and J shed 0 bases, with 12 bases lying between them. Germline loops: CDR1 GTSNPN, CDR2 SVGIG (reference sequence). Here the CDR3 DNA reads TGTGCCTGGAGTGTTCGACACTCGAGCTCTGGAAACACCATATATTTT. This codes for CAWSVRHSSSGNTIYF. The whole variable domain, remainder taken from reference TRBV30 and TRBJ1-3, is SQTIHQWPATLVQPVGSPLSLECTVEGTSNPNLYWYRQAAGRGLQLLFYSVGIGQISSEVPQNLSASRPQDRQFILSSKKLLLSDSGFYLCAWSVRHSSSGNTIYFGEGSWLTVV.

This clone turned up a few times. CDR3 protein: CASSLGGSWGKGSPLHF. CDR3 coding DNA: TGTGCCAGCAGCTTAGGCGGCTCGTGGGGGAAAGGGTCACCCCTCCACTTT. V usage is TRBV7-2 and J usage is TRBJ1-6; maybe TRBD1 (5 bases). Trimming pared 1 base from V and 10 bases from J, leaving 20 bases between. The CDR3 is 17 residues long. Germline CDR1 reads SGHTA; CDR2 reads FQGNSA.

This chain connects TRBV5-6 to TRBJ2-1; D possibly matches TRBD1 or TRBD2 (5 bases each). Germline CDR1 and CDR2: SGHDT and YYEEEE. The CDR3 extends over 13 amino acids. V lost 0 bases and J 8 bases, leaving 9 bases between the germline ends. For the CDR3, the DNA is TGTGCCAGCAGCTTGGAGGGGACGGATGAGCAGTTCTTC. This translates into CASSLEGTDEQFF.

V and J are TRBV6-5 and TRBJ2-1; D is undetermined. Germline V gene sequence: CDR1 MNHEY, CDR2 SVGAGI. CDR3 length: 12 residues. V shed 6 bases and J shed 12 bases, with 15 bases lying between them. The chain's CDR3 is CASRYDRHRQFF. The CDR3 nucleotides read TGTGCCAGCAGATACGACCGGCATCGGCAGTTCTTC.

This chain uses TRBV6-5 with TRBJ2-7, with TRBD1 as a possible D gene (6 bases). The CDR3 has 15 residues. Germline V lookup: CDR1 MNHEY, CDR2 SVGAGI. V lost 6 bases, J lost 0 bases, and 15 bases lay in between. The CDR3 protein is CASRTGLRSSYEQYF. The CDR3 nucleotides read TGTGCCAGCAGGACAGGACTCCGAAGCTCCTACGAGCAGTACTTC.

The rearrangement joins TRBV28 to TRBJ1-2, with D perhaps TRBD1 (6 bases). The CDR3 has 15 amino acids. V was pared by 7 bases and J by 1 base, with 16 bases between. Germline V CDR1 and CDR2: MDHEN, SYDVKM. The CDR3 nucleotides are TGTGCCAGCATCAGACAGGACCCGGATAACTATGGCTACACCTTC. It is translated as CASIRQDPDNYGYTF.

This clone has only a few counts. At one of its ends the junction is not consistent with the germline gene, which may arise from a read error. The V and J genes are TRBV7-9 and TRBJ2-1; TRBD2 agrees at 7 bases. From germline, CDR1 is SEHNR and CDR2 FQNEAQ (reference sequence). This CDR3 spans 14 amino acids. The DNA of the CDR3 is TGTGCCAGCACACCCGGGGGAGGGAACTCCTGGAGGGTCTTC. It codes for CASTPGGGNSWRVF.

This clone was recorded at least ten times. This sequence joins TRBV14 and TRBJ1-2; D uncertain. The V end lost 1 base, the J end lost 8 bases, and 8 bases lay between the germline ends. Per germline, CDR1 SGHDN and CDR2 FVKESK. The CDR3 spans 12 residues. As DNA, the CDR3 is TGTGCCAGCAGCCAAGGATGGTGGGGCTACACCTTC. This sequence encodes CASSQGWWGYTF.

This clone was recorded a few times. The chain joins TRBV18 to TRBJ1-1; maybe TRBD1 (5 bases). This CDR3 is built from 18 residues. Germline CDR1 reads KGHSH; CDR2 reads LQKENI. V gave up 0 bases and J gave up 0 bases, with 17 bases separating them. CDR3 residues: CASSPPGRLKGVNTEAFF. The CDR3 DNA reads TGTGCCAGCTCACCACCGGGCAGACTAAAAGGGGTGAACACTGAAGCTTTCTTT.

The DNA for the CDR3 is TGTGCCAGCTCACCACGGCCGGGGCCGGGGAATCAGCCCCAGCATTTT. This gives the protein CASSPRPGPGNQPQHF. This sequence joins TRBV18 and TRBJ1-5; D possibly corresponds to TRBD1 (5 bases). This CDR3 has 16 amino acids. The V end lost 1 base, the J end lost 4 bases, and 14 bases lay between the germline ends. Germline values: CDR1 KGHSH, CDR2 LQKENI.

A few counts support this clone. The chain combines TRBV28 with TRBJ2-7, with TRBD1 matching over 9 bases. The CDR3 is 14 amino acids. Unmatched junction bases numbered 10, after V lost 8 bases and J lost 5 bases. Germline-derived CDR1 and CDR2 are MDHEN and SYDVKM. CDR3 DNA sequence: TGTGCCAGCGTGTCCGGGACAGGGACGGACGAGCAGTACTTC. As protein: CASVSGTGTDEQYF. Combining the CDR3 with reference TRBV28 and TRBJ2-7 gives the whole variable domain DVKVTQSSRYLVKRTGEKVFLECVQDMDHENMFWYRQDPGLGLRLIYFSYDVKMKEKGDIPEGYSVSREKKERFSLILESASTNQTSMYLCASVSGTGTDEQYFGPGTRLTVT.

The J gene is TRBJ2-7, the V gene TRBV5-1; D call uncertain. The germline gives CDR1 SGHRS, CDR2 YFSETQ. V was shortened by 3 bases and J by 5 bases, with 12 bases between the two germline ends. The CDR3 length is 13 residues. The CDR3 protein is CASSSPVQNEQYF. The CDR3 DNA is TGCGCCAGCAGCTCACCGGTCCAGAACGAGCAGTACTTC.